The rows below give T cell receptor beta chains drawn from one sample of a study of technical replicates of blood from several donors. Produced via immunoSEQ multiplex PCR; TCRdb's table is partial and in-frame only. There are tens of thousands of clones in the sample; about 91% occur only once, and under 0.5% lies in the top ten. Input material: T cells isolated from PBMCs. Receptor source: a human donor in good health. Some clones in this sample may be carry-over from other donors' samples. CDR3s include the opening cysteine and the closing phenylalanine or tryptophan. The D gene is left open where the match is weak. The listing skips clone size in some rows; elsewhere it reads once, few, many or a size class.

v_call,d_call,clone_size,j_call,cdr3_nt,cdr3_aa
TRBV27,.,.,TRBJ2-7,TGTGCCAGCAGGGGAGGACTATCGTCCTACGAGCAGTACTTC,CASRGGLSSYEQYF
TRBV5-1,.,once,TRBJ1-2,TGCGCCAGCAGCTTGTCTACCCCGGGGATGGAGGGCTACACCTTC,CASSLSTPGMEGYTF
TRBV19,TRBD1,.,TRBJ1-1,TGTGCCAGTATCGCGACAGGGGGATTCACTGAAGCTTTCTTT,CASIATGGFTEAFF
TRBV9,TRBD1,few,TRBJ1-2,TGTGCCAGCAGCGAGGGACAGAGTGGCTACACCTTC,CASSEGQSGYTF
TRBV19,.,.,TRBJ1-5,TGTGCCAGTAGCGACAGGACTGATCAGCCCCAGCATTTT,CASSDRTDQPQHF
TRBV19,.,many,TRBJ1-2,TGTGCCAGTAGTGTGACTACGAAAGGGGGCTACACCTTC,CASSVTTKGGYTF
TRBV12-5,TRBD2,.,TRBJ2-3,TGTGCTAGTGGTCCTAAGAGCGGGAAGGACCGATTAAGCACAGATACGCAGTATTTT,CASGPKSGKDRLSTDTQYF
TRBV7-2,TRBD1,.,TRBJ2-1,TGTGCCAGCAGCTTAGCGGGACAGGTAGTCAATGAGCAGTTCTTC,CASSLAGQVVNEQFF
TRBV2,.,once,TRBJ2-1,TGTGCCAACAGACCTACCTCCTACAATGAGCAGTTCTTC,CANRPTSYNEQFF
TRBV11-3,TRBD1,.,TRBJ1-5,TGTGCCAGCAGCTTAAAATCGGGACAGGGGGCTCGTCAGCCCCAGCATTTT,CASSLKSGQGARQPQHF
TRBV30,.,.,TRBJ1-2,TGTGCCTGGAGTTCGGGGTCTGGCTACACCTTC,CAWSSGSGYTF
TRBV11-2,.,.,TRBJ2-7,TGTGCCAGCAGCCAACAGGACGGCTACGAGCAGTACTTC,CASSQQDGYEQYF
TRBV28,.,.,TRBJ2-5,TGTGCCAGCAGTTTAGCCGGGAATCCGGAGACCCAGTACTTC,CASSLAGNPETQYF
TRBV7-8,TRBD2,.,TRBJ2-5,TGTGCCAGCAGCTTGACGGGACTAGCGGAGACCCAGTACTTC,CASSLTGLAETQYF
TRBV14,.,.,TRBJ1-1,TGTGCCAGCAGCCGAGGGGGGAACACTGAAGCTTTCTTT,CASSRGGNTEAFF
TRBV6-1,TRBD2,.,TRBJ2-7,TGTGCCAGCAGTGCTCCTAGCGGGAGAAGCCCCTACGAGCAGTACTTC,CASSAPSGRSPYEQYF
TRBV4-1,TRBD2,.,TRBJ2-7,TGCGCCAGCAGCCAAGCCCAGCGGGGCTACGAGCAGTACTTC,CASSQAQRGYEQYF
TRBV9,.,.,TRBJ2-7,TGTGCCAGCAGCGTAGGGTCGAGCCGCTACGAGCAGTACTTC,CASSVGSSRYEQYF
TRBV7-9,TRBD1,.,TRBJ2-2,TGTGCCAGCTTTGACCGGGACAGGGGCATCGGGGAGCTGTTTTTT,CASFDRDRGIGELFF
TRBV7-3,.,.,TRBJ2-3,TGTGCCAGCAGCTTAAGGAGGGCGGATACGCAGTATTTT,CASSLRRADTQYF
TRBV30,.,.,TRBJ2-5,TGTGCCTGGAGTGATAGCGGAGAGACCCAGTACTTC,CAWSDSGETQYF
TRBV7-9,.,.,TRBJ1-1,TGTGCCAGCAGCTGGGAGTACGGGGAGACTGAAGCTTTCTTT,CASSWEYGETEAFF
TRBV2,.,.,TRBJ1-1,TGTGCCAGCAGTGAACCGCGCGTCCGGACTGAAGCTTTCTTT,CASSEPRVRTEAFF
TRBV6-5,TRBD1,.,TRBJ2-7,TGTGCCAGCAGTCGGGGACAGATTTACCTCGAGCAGTACTTC,CASSRGQIYLEQYF
TRBV10-3,TRBD1,.,TRBJ1-2,TGTGCCATCATGGGGACAGCTTATGACTATGGCTACACCTTC,CAIMGTAYDYGYTF
TRBV30,TRBD1,.,TRBJ1-2,TGTGCCTGGGGATACAGGGGGCCAAATGTGGGCTACACCTTC,CAWGYRGPNVGYTF
TRBV27,.,.,TRBJ2-7,TGTGCCAGCAGTTTCCAGCTAGCTGGGGAGCAGTACTTC,CASSFQLAGEQYF
TRBV6-1,.,.,TRBJ2-3,TGTGCCAGCAGTGACCCACTGGTGCGGGATCGCGCTAGCACAGATACGCAGTATTTT,CASSDPLVRDRASTDTQYF
TRBV6-1,TRBD1,.,TRBJ1-5,TGTGCCAGCAGTCTTGGACAGGGAAGCAATCAGCCCCAGCATTTT,CASSLGQGSNQPQHF